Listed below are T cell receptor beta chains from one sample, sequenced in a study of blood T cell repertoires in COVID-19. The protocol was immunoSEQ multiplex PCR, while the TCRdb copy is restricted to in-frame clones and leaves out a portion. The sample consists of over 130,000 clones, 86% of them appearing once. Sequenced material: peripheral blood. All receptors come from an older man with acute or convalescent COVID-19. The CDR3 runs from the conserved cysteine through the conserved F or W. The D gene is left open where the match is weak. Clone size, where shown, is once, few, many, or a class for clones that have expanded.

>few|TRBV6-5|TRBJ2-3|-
TGTGCCAGCAGTTACCAGGGGAGATCAACAGATACGCAGTATTTT
CASSYQGRSTDTQYF
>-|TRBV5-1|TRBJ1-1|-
TGCGCCAGCACCTCGTCAGGGGCGAACACTGAAGCTTTCTTT
CASTSSGANTEAFF
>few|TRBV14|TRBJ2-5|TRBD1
TGTGCCAGCAGCCTGCAGACAGGGGTAGTGGAGACCCAGTACTTC
CASSLQTGVVETQYF
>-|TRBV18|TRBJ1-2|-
TGTGCCAGCTCACCCAGGACTCGGGATGGCTACACCTTC
CASSPRTRDGYTF
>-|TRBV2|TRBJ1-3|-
TGTGCCAGCAGTGTGGGCAGACCCTCTGGAAACACCATATATTTT
CASSVGRPSGNTIYF
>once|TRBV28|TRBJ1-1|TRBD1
TGTGCCAGCAGTGACCGGGGACAGGGGGTTGCGGCTTTCTTT
CASSDRGQGVAAFF
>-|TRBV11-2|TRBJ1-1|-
TGTGCCAGCAGCTTAGATCTAGTTACTGAAGCTTTCTTT
CASSLDLVTEAFF
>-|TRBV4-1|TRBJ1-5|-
TGCGCCAGCAGCCAAGATCCGGGGGGCGCGGGTCAGCCCCAGCATTTT
CASSQDPGGAGQPQHF
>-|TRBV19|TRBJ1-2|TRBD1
TGTGCCAGTAGTATAAACCGGGACAGCAACTATGGCTACACCTTC
CASSINRDSNYGYTF
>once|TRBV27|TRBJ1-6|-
TGTGCCAGCTCTTGGGCATATAATTCACCCCTCCACTTT
CASSWAYNSPLHF
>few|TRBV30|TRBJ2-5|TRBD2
TGTGCCTGGAGTGTCCTAGGCCTAGCGGGATCAGAGACCCAGTACTTC
CAWSVLGLAGSETQYF
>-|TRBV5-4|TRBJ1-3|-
TGTGCCAGCAGCTTGGGGACAGCTGGAAACACCATATATTTT
CASSLGTAGNTIYF
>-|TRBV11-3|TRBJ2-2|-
TGTGCCAGCAGCTTAGCCCAGGGAACCGGGGAGCTGTTTTTT
CASSLAQGTGELFF
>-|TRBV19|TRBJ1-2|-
TGTGCCAGTAGTAGCCTACAGCATTCTAACTATGGCTACACCTTC
CASSSLQHSNYGYTF
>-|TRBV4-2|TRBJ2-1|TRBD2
TGTGCCAGCAGCCAAGATCTGAGGACTAGCGTGGGAGGTGAGCAGTTCTTC
CASSQDLRTSVGGEQFF
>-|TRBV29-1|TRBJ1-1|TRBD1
TGCAGCGTGGGATGGGGACAGGGGATCCCCACTGAAGCTTTCTTT
CSVGWGQGIPTEAFF
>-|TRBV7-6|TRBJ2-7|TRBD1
TGTGCCAGCAGCTTAGAACCACCCGGGACAGGGAACTACGAGCAGTACTTC
CASSLEPPGTGNYEQYF
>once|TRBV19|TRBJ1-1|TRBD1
TGTGCCAGTAGCAGCGGACAGGGGGTCGCGGGGGTTGCTTTCTTT
CASSSGQGVAGVAFF
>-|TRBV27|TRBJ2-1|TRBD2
TGTGCCAGCAGCCTAAGGGGGTTCCCGAGGGTAGCGGGAGACGATGAGCAGTTCTTC
CASSLRGFPRVAGDDEQFF
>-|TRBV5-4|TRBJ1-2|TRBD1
TGTGCCAGCAGCCCGGGACAGGAAACGTATGGCTACACCTTC
CASSPGQETYGYTF
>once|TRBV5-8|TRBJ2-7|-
TGTGCCAGCAGCCTTCTCCGGGGTAACTACGAGCAGTACTTC
CASSLLRGNYEQYF
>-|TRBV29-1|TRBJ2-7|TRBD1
TGCAGCGTCCCATCGGGGCAGGGGGTTCGCGAGCAGTACTTC
CSVPSGQGVREQYF
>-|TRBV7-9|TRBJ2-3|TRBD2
TGTGCCAGCAGCTTGCTAGCGGGAGGATCAGATACGCAGTATTTT
CASSLLAGGSDTQYF
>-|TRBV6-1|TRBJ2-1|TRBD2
TGTGCCAGCAGGGAACAACCGGGACTAGCGGACTACAATGAGCAGTTCTTC
CASREQPGLADYNEQFF
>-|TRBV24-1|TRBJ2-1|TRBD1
TGTGCCACCTGTGCGACAGGGGGCCTCAATGAGCAGTTCTTC
CATCATGGLNEQFF
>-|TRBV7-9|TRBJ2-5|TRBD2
TGTGCCAGCAGACCTACTAGCGACGAGACCCAGTACTTC
CASRPTSDETQYF
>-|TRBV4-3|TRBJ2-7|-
TGCGCCAGCAGCCAAGAAGTCAGAACCTACGAGCAGTACTTC
CASSQEVRTYEQYF
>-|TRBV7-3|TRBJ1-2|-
TGTGCCAGCAGCTTAAATCCAGGGGCAGGCTATGGCTACACCTTC
CASSLNPGAGYGYTF
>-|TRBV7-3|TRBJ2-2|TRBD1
TGTGCCAGCAGCTTAAGACCAGGGGGCAACACCGGGGAGCTGTTTTTT
CASSLRPGGNTGELFF
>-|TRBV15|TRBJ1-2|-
TGTGCCACCAGCAGAGACGCTGTGACAGCCAACTATGGCTACACCTTC
CATSRDAVTANYGYTF
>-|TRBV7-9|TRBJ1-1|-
TGTGCCAGCAGCCCCTTGACAGGAGCCCTCACTGAAGCTTTCTTT
CASSPLTGALTEAFF
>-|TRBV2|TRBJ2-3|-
TGTGCCAGCATCGGTCAGGGGGATACGCAGTATTTT
CASIGQGDTQYF
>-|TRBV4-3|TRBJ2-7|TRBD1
TGCGCCAGCAGCCAAGGGACAGGGACCTACGAGCAGTACTTC
CASSQGTGTYEQYF
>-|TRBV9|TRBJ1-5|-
TGTGCCAGCAGCGTAGACTATAATCAGCCCCAGCATTTT
CASSVDYNQPQHF
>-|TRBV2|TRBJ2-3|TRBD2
TGTGCCAGCAGTGGCGCCGGGACTAGCGGGAGGTCCCGCACAGATACGCAGTATTTT
CASSGAGTSGRSRTDTQYF
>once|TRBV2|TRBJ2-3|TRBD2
TGTGCCAGCAGCGCCGGGACTAGCGGGACAGATACGCAGTATTTT
CASSAGTSGTDTQYF
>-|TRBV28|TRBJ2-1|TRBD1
TGTGCCAGCAGAGGGACAGGAAACCCATACAATGAGCAGTTCTTC
CASRGTGNPYNEQFF
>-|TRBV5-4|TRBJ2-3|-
TGTGCCAGCAGCTTGGACGGGATTCGCACAGATACGCAGTATTTT
CASSLDGIRTDTQYF
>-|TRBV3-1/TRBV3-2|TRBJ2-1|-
TGTGCCAGCAGCCAAGCCCCTCTGTTAGAGCAGTTCTTC
CASSQAPLLEQFF
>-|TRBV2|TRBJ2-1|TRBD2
TGTGCCAGCAGTGAAGGGCTAGCGGGATCCTACAATGAGCAGTTCTTC
CASSEGLAGSYNEQFF
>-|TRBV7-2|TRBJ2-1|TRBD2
TGTGCCAGCAGCTTAGCCGGGACTAGCGGGATCAATGAGCAGTTCTTC
CASSLAGTSGINEQFF
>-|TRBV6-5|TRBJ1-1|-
TGTGCCAGCAGTCCCTCCGGGAGTAACACTGAAGCTTTCTTT
CASSPSGSNTEAFF
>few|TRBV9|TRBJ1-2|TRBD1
TGTGCCAGCAGCGTAGTGTCAGGGGGGTTCAATGGCTACACCTTC
CASSVVSGGFNGYTF
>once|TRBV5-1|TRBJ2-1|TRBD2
TGCGCCAGCAGCTTCGTCCCCGGGACTAGCGTTTACAATGAGCAGTTCTTC
CASSFVPGTSVYNEQFF
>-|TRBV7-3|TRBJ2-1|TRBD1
TGTGCCAGCAGCTCCCCGACAGGGTCCAATGAGCAGTTCTTC
CASSSPTGSNEQFF
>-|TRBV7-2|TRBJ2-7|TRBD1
TGTGCCAGCAGCTTAGTACAGGGGAGTTTAGTTAGCTCCTACGAGCAGTACTTC
CASSLVQGSLVSSYEQYF
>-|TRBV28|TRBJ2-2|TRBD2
TGTGCCAGCAGGGCTAGCGGGACCGGGGAGCTGTTTTTT
CASRASGTGELFF
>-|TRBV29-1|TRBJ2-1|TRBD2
TGCAGCGCTCAAGCGGGAGTAAGCCCCTACAATGAGCAGTTCTTC
CSAQAGVSPYNEQFF